This entry lists 3 T cell receptor beta chains sequenced from one sample in a study of naive and memory T cell subsets. Amplification of ligated cDNA took four PCR rounds with SP2 and nested alpha and beta constant primers. TCRdb independently ran MiXCR on the 5' RACE reads; one entry per CDR3 protein. Of roughly 62,000 distinct CDR3 sequences in the sample, approximately 8% were seen once. A UMI-containing oligonucleotide was joined by 3' ligation to the TCR cDNA template. The source is a female donor in good health.

This clonotype was detected many times. The rearrangement uses TRBV3-1 and TRBJ2-1; D is unclear. The CDR3 spans 14 residues. V was shortened by 4 bases and J by 5 bases, with 12 bases between the two germline ends. From germline, CDR1 is LGHDT and CDR2 YNNKEL (reference sequence). CDR3 sequence reads: CASSPSSRDNEQFF. Written as DNA, the CDR3 is TGTGCCAGCAGCCCGAGCTCTCGCGACAATGAGCAGTTCTTC.

This clonotype came up once. This sequence may be a read error, since a much larger clone differs from it by one base. The chain has TRBV7-3 and TRBJ2-7; 12 bases map to TRBD2. Looked up from germline, CDR1 is SGHTA and CDR2 is FQGTGA. The CDR3 is 15 amino acids. CDR3 DNA sequence: TGTGCCAGCAGCCCTACTAGCGGGGGGCACTACGAGCAGCACTTC. It encodes CASSPTSGGHYEQHF.

The sample holds a few counts of this clonotype. The chain carries TRBV30 and TRBJ1-2; the D is unclear. V was cut by 1 base and J by 4 bases, with 13 bases left in between. The CDR3 spans 14 residues. CDR1 GTSNPN and CDR2 SVGIG come from the germline V gene (reference sequence). This CDR3 is CAWSAHRRSYGYTF. In DNA, the CDR3 is TGTGCCTGGAGTGCCCACCGCAGATCCTATGGCTACACCTTC.